Here is one TCR beta chain with its context. This sample was included in a study of OX40 agonist ivuxolimab in advanced cancers. TCRdb keeps only in-frame clones here, not all; method: immunoSEQ multiplex PCR. The table has some 47,000 clones, approximately 80% seen once. CDR3 length equals 15 residues. Trimming left V 0 bases short and J 10 bases short, with 13 bases between. Germline values: CDR1 SGHDN, CDR2 FVKESK. The chain employs TRBV14 and TRBJ1-6; D is unclear. The clonotype was recovered from an adult with an advanced solid tumor such as melanoma, head and neck, liver or kidney cancer. Source: CD4+ or CD8+ T cells sorted from blood, taken in a trial of the OX40 agonist ivuxolimab. In nucleotides, the CDR3 is TGTGCCAGCAGCCAAGATTTCCACACAATGTCACCCCTCCACTTT. Encoded protein: CASSQDFHTMSPLHF. Full variable domain (rest looked up from reference TRBV14 and TRBJ1-6): EAGVTQFPSHSVIEKGQTVTLRCDPISGHDNLYWYRRVMGKEIKFLLHFVKESKQDESGMPNNRFLAERTGGTYSTLKVQPAELEDSGVYFCASSQDFHTMSPLHFGNGTRLTVT.